The rows below give T cell receptor beta chains drawn from one sample of a study of post-analysis software for immune sequencing data. TCRdb recomputed calls from the PCR reads with MiXCR, one row per CDR3 protein. The sample contains some 690,000 distinct CDR3 sequences, 59% of which appear only once. The sample consisted of blood. Receptors originate from a girl aged 2-10 years with multiple sclerosis. The CDR3 runs from the conserved cysteine through the conserved F or W. The D gene is left open where the match is weak. Not all rows give a size; the values are once, few, many and, for expanded clones, a class.

abundance: -; d_gene: TRBD1; j_gene: TRBJ2-3; v_gene: TRBV6-4; CDR3nt: TGTGCCAGCAGTGCCCACCGGGCAGGGGGAAGGGATACGCAGTATTTT; CDR3aa: CASSAHRAGGRDTQYF
abundance: -; d_gene: -; j_gene: TRBJ2-1; v_gene: TRBV30; CDR3nt: TGTGCCTGGAGTGAGAGGGGCAATGAGCAGTTCTTC; CDR3aa: CAWSERGNEQFF
abundance: -; d_gene: -; j_gene: TRBJ1-5; v_gene: TRBV30; CDR3nt: TGTGCCTGGAGTTCCGGGGGGCTAGGGCAGCCCCAGCATTTT; CDR3aa: CAWSSGGLGQPQHF
abundance: -; d_gene: -; j_gene: TRBJ1-1; v_gene: TRBV29-1; CDR3nt: TGCAGCGTGGAAAAGGGGTACACTGAAGCTTTCTTT; CDR3aa: CSVEKGYTEAFF
abundance: -; d_gene: -; j_gene: TRBJ2-7; v_gene: TRBV7-9; CDR3nt: TGTGCCAGCAGCATAACTAGCAACCAGTACTTC; CDR3aa: CASSITSNQYF
abundance: -; d_gene: -; j_gene: TRBJ2-6; v_gene: TRBV2; CDR3nt: TGTGCCAGCACCGAATCTGGGGCCAACGTCCTGACTTTC; CDR3aa: CASTESGANVLTF
abundance: few; d_gene: TRBD2; j_gene: TRBJ2-1; v_gene: TRBV4-3; CDR3nt: TGCGCCAGCAGCCAATTAAGCGGGGGTAACAATGAGCAGTTCTTC; CDR3aa: CASSQLSGGNNEQFF
abundance: -; d_gene: TRBD1; j_gene: TRBJ1-1; v_gene: TRBV10-3; CDR3nt: TGTGCCATCAGTGGGACCACCGGGACAGGCCCGAACACTGAAGCTTTCTTT; CDR3aa: CAISGTTGTGPNTEAFF
abundance: -; d_gene: TRBD1; j_gene: TRBJ2-3; v_gene: TRBV29-1; CDR3nt: TGCAGCGTTGTCGGGACAGCCAAAGCAGATACGCAGTATTTT; CDR3aa: CSVVGTAKADTQYF
abundance: -; d_gene: -; j_gene: TRBJ1-4; v_gene: TRBV6-5; CDR3nt: TGTGCCAGCAGTTTGGGCACTTCAACTAATGAAAAACTGTTTTTT; CDR3aa: CASSLGTSTNEKLFF
abundance: -; d_gene: TRBD2; j_gene: TRBJ2-1; v_gene: TRBV5-1; CDR3nt: TGCGCCAGCAGCTCCTGCGGACTAGCGGGGGGGGATGAGCAGTTCTTC; CDR3aa: CASSSCGLAGGDEQFF
abundance: -; d_gene: -; j_gene: TRBJ2-3; v_gene: TRBV2; CDR3nt: TGTGCCAGCAGCACCAACAATGGTGGGGGCGGGTATTTT; CDR3aa: CASSTNNGGGGYF
abundance: few; d_gene: TRBD2; j_gene: TRBJ2-5; v_gene: TRBV20-1; CDR3nt: TGCAGTGCCACCGGACTAGACGAGACCCAGTACTTC; CDR3aa: CSATGLDETQYF
abundance: -; d_gene: -; j_gene: TRBJ2-1; v_gene: TRBV29-1; CDR3nt: TGCAGCGTTGAATCAGGGATCCCCTACAATGAGCAGTTCTTC; CDR3aa: CSVESGIPYNEQFF
abundance: -; d_gene: -; j_gene: TRBJ2-1; v_gene: TRBV10-2; CDR3nt: TGCGCCAGCAAAACTAGCTTAGAGTACAATGAGCAGTTCTTC; CDR3aa: CASKTSLEYNEQFF
abundance: -; d_gene: -; j_gene: TRBJ2-7; v_gene: TRBV6-2/TRBV6-3; CDR3nt: TGTGCCAGCAGTTACCGACTCGACTACGAGCAGTACTTC; CDR3aa: CASSYRLDYEQYF
abundance: -; d_gene: -; j_gene: TRBJ2-1; v_gene: TRBV27; CDR3nt: TGTGCCAGCAGTTTTTTCCCGAAAGAGTACAATGAGCAGTTCTTC; CDR3aa: CASSFFPKEYNEQFF
abundance: once; d_gene: -; j_gene: TRBJ2-1; v_gene: TRBV29-1; CDR3nt: TGCAGCGTTGAAACCGGGAACTCCTACAATGAGCGGTTCTTC; CDR3aa: CSVETGNSYNERFF
abundance: -; d_gene: TRBD2; j_gene: TRBJ2-5; v_gene: TRBV4-2; CDR3nt: TGTGCCAGCAGCCAATCCCATACTAGCGCGGGTGGGGAGACCCAGTACTTC; CDR3aa: CASSQSHTSAGGETQYF
abundance: -; d_gene: TRBD2; j_gene: TRBJ2-1; v_gene: TRBV20-1; CDR3nt: TGCAGTGCTAGACTAGCGGGAGGGCGGAGCTCCTACAATGAGCAGTTCTTC; CDR3aa: CSARLAGGRSSYNEQFF